The rows below give T cell receptor beta chains drawn from one sample of a study of cytomegalovirus exposure and HLA in healthy donors. The data were produced by immunoSEQ multiplex PCR, yet TCRdb's version contains in-frame clones alone and is incomplete. This sample has some 110,000 clones, with 74% found just once. Sequencing used PBMCs. All receptors derive from a man aged 30 to 45 in good health and CMV-seropositive. Each CDR3 is given with its conserved first and last residue. Fields, in order: V gene, J gene, clone size, D gene, CDR3 DNA, CDR3 protein. D genes are given only for firm matches. Only part of the rows carry a size: once, few, many, or a class if the clone is expanded.

V gene: TRBV19
J gene: TRBJ1-2
clone size: once
D gene: -
CDR3 DNA: TGTGCCAGTAGTATTGACGGGGGAGACTATGGCTACACCTTC
CDR3 protein: CASSIDGGDYGYTF

V gene: TRBV29-1
J gene: TRBJ2-1
clone size: few
D gene: TRBD1
CDR3 DNA: TGCAGCGTTGAAGGGACAGGGAGGTTTTATCGCGGGGACAATGAGCAGTTCTTC
CDR3 protein: CSVEGTGRFYRGDNEQFF

V gene: TRBV4-2
J gene: TRBJ1-1
clone size: few
D gene: -
CDR3 DNA: TGTGCCAGCAGCCAAAACCCGGGGAGTACTGAAGCTTTCTTT
CDR3 protein: CASSQNPGSTEAFF

V gene: TRBV6-5
J gene: TRBJ1-1
clone size: -
D gene: TRBD1
CDR3 DNA: TGTGCCAGCAGTGAATCGAAAAGGGGGCGTGAAGCTTTCTTT
CDR3 protein: CASSESKRGREAFF

V gene: TRBV13
J gene: TRBJ2-1
clone size: -
D gene: -
CDR3 DNA: TGTGCCAGCAGCTTGCTTCAGGCCTACTACAATGAGCAGTTCTTC
CDR3 protein: CASSLLQAYYNEQFF

V gene: TRBV29-1
J gene: TRBJ2-7
clone size: -
D gene: TRBD1
CDR3 DNA: TGCAGCGTTGCTCCAGGGGGCGGTTTATCCGGCGAGCAGTACTTC
CDR3 protein: CSVAPGGGLSGEQYF

V gene: TRBV2
J gene: TRBJ2-3
clone size: -
D gene: TRBD2
CDR3 DNA: TGTGCCAGCAGAGGGACTAGCGGGGGCCAATTCACAGATACGCAGTATTTT
CDR3 protein: CASRGTSGGQFTDTQYF

V gene: TRBV11-2
J gene: TRBJ2-3
clone size: -
D gene: TRBD1
CDR3 DNA: TGTGCCAGCAGCTTATCACAGGGGGTCAGGGCAGATACGCAGTATTTT
CDR3 protein: CASSLSQGVRADTQYF

V gene: TRBV2
J gene: TRBJ1-5
clone size: -
D gene: -
CDR3 DNA: TGTGCCAGCAGTGACGCGGGCAGCAATCAGCCCCAGCATTTT
CDR3 protein: CASSDAGSNQPQHF

V gene: TRBV12-5
J gene: TRBJ1-5
clone size: -
D gene: -
CDR3 DNA: TGTGCTAGTGGTTTGGTACAGGGCGAAACTCAGCCCCAGCATTTT
CDR3 protein: CASGLVQGETQPQHF

V gene: TRBV21-1
J gene: TRBJ2-7
clone size: -
D gene: -
CDR3 DNA: TGTGCCAGCAGCAAATTTTGCGGCGGTAACTACGAGCAGTACTTC
CDR3 protein: CASSKFCGGNYEQYF

V gene: TRBV6-4
J gene: TRBJ2-2
clone size: once
D gene: -
CDR3 DNA: TGTGCCAGCAGTGACAGGGGCACCGGGGAGCTGTTTTTT
CDR3 protein: CASSDRGTGELFF

V gene: TRBV7-9
J gene: TRBJ2-2
clone size: -
D gene: -
CDR3 DNA: TGTGCCAGCAGCTGGGGCGCAGGGGAAGGCACCGGGGAGCTGTTTTTT
CDR3 protein: CASSWGAGEGTGELFF

V gene: TRBV19
J gene: TRBJ1-5
clone size: once
D gene: TRBD1
CDR3 DNA: TGTGCCAGTAGGACAGGGGTAGACAATCAGCCCCAGCATTTT
CDR3 protein: CASRTGVDNQPQHF

V gene: TRBV7-2
J gene: TRBJ2-1
clone size: -
D gene: -
CDR3 DNA: TGTGCCAGCAGCTTTGGGTTGGGGGGTGAGAATGAGCAGTTCTTC
CDR3 protein: CASSFGLGGENEQFF

V gene: TRBV7-6
J gene: TRBJ2-1
clone size: -
D gene: -
CDR3 DNA: TGTGCCAGCAGAGATGCTTCGAGGGGGGGATACACTGAGCAGTTCTTC
CDR3 protein: CASRDASRGGYTEQFF

V gene: TRBV4-1
J gene: TRBJ1-4
clone size: few
D gene: -
CDR3 DNA: TGCGCCAGCAGCCAATGGCAGCGGGAAAAACTGTTTTTT
CDR3 protein: CASSQWQREKLFF

V gene: TRBV9
J gene: TRBJ2-1
clone size: -
D gene: TRBD2
CDR3 DNA: TGTGCCAGCAGCGTAGGACTAGCGGGGGCGAATGAGCAGTTCTTC
CDR3 protein: CASSVGLAGANEQFF

V gene: TRBV6-5
J gene: TRBJ1-2
clone size: -
D gene: TRBD1
CDR3 DNA: TGTGCCAGCAGCCGGACAGGGACTAACTATGGCTACACCTTC
CDR3 protein: CASSRTGTNYGYTF

V gene: TRBV7-9
J gene: TRBJ1-2
clone size: many
D gene: TRBD1
CDR3 DNA: TGTGCCAGCAGCCTGTCTCGGGACAGTGTCAACGGCTACACCTTC
CDR3 protein: CASSLSRDSVNGYTF

V gene: TRBV11-2
J gene: TRBJ2-1
clone size: -
D gene: TRBD2
CDR3 DNA: TGTGCCAGCAGCTTAGAAACTAGCGGGGGGAGGAAGTTCTTC
CDR3 protein: CASSLETSGGRKFF

V gene: TRBV11-1
J gene: TRBJ2-3
clone size: -
D gene: -
CDR3 DNA: TGTGCCAGCAGCTTGGGGGCAAGCACAGATACGCAGTATTTT
CDR3 protein: CASSLGASTDTQYF

V gene: TRBV9
J gene: TRBJ1-4
clone size: -
D gene: TRBD1
CDR3 DNA: TGTGCCAGCAGCGCGACGCCGGGACAGTCTAATGAAAAACTGTTTTTT
CDR3 protein: CASSATPGQSNEKLFF

V gene: TRBV2
J gene: TRBJ1-6
clone size: -
D gene: TRBD1
CDR3 DNA: TGTGCCAGCAGCGGGACAGGGACGGGATCACCCCTCCACTTT
CDR3 protein: CASSGTGTGSPLHF

V gene: TRBV7-3
J gene: TRBJ2-7
clone size: few
D gene: TRBD1
CDR3 DNA: TGTGCCAGCAGCTACCGCACCTCGGGACAGGAGGAGCAGTACTTC
CDR3 protein: CASSYRTSGQEEQYF

V gene: TRBV9
J gene: TRBJ2-7
clone size: -
D gene: -
CDR3 DNA: TGTGCCAGCAGCGTAGCTGGGGCGGGGATAGGCGAGCAGTACTTC
CDR3 protein: CASSVAGAGIGEQYF

V gene: TRBV2
J gene: TRBJ2-7
clone size: -
D gene: -
CDR3 DNA: TGTGCCAGCAGTGAAGGGTACGGCTACGAGCAGTACTTC
CDR3 protein: CASSEGYGYEQYF

V gene: TRBV28
J gene: TRBJ1-2
clone size: -
D gene: -
CDR3 DNA: TGTGCCAGCAGAGAGGGGGGGAACTATGGCTACACCTTC
CDR3 protein: CASREGGNYGYTF

V gene: TRBV19
J gene: TRBJ2-3
clone size: once
D gene: TRBD1
CDR3 DNA: TGTGCCAGTAGTATTGGGGGGACAGGGGTCTCGACAGATACGCAGTATTTT
CDR3 protein: CASSIGGTGVSTDTQYF

V gene: TRBV6-6
J gene: TRBJ1-5
clone size: -
D gene: -
CDR3 DNA: TGTGCCAGCAGTTCCCAGGGGTTCAATCAGCCCCAGCATTTT
CDR3 protein: CASSSQGFNQPQHF

V gene: TRBV7-3
J gene: TRBJ2-1
clone size: -
D gene: TRBD2
CDR3 DNA: TGTGCCAGCAGCAAGACCGGGACTAGCGTCAGTGAGCAGTTCTTC
CDR3 protein: CASSKTGTSVSEQFF

V gene: TRBV6-5
J gene: TRBJ2-1
clone size: -
D gene: -
CDR3 DNA: TGTGCCAGCAGGCCTAGTGGAAACAATGAGCAGTTCTTC
CDR3 protein: CASRPSGNNEQFF

V gene: TRBV7-6
J gene: TRBJ2-2
clone size: few
D gene: TRBD2
CDR3 DNA: TGTGCCAGCAGCTTAGTTTCTAGCGGGGGGGCTGTCACCGGGGAGCTGTTTTTT
CDR3 protein: CASSLVSSGGAVTGELFF

V gene: TRBV5-1
J gene: TRBJ2-3
clone size: -
D gene: TRBD1
CDR3 DNA: TGCGCCAGCAGCCTAGGCTCGACGACAGGGGGAGATACGCAGTATTTT
CDR3 protein: CASSLGSTTGGDTQYF

V gene: TRBV6-6
J gene: TRBJ1-3
clone size: -
D gene: -
CDR3 DNA: TGTGCCAGCAGTTACGTCCCCTCGGGTGGAAACACCATATATTTT
CDR3 protein: CASSYVPSGGNTIYF

V gene: TRBV2
J gene: TRBJ2-1
clone size: -
D gene: TRBD2
CDR3 DNA: TGTGCCAGCAGTTCCGGACTAGCGGGGGCCTACAATGAGCAGTTCTTC
CDR3 protein: CASSSGLAGAYNEQFF

V gene: TRBV27
J gene: TRBJ2-7
clone size: -
D gene: TRBD2
CDR3 DNA: TGTGCCAGCAGTTTGGGGAGGGCGGAGAGCGAGCAGTACTTC
CDR3 protein: CASSLGRAESEQYF

V gene: TRBV10-1
J gene: TRBJ1-1
clone size: once
D gene: TRBD1
CDR3 DNA: TGCGCCAGCAGTCTGGACAGGGGAAGCCCTGAAGCTTTCTTT
CDR3 protein: CASSLDRGSPEAFF

V gene: TRBV6-1
J gene: TRBJ1-6
clone size: -
D gene: -
CDR3 DNA: TGTGCCAGCAGTGAAGCGCGGGGGCCAGTTTTTCCCCTCCACTTT
CDR3 protein: CASSEARGPVFPLHF

V gene: TRBV19
J gene: TRBJ1-1
clone size: -
D gene: TRBD1
CDR3 DNA: TGTGCCAGTAGCGGACAGGGGAACACTGAAGCTTTCTTT
CDR3 protein: CASSGQGNTEAFF

V gene: TRBV28
J gene: TRBJ1-2
clone size: -
D gene: TRBD1
CDR3 DNA: TGTGCCAGCGCGGACAGGCCCTATGGCTACACCTTC
CDR3 protein: CASADRPYGYTF

V gene: TRBV7-9
J gene: TRBJ1-1
clone size: -
D gene: TRBD1
CDR3 DNA: TGTGCCAGCAGCTTTTTTAAGGGGACAGAACAATCGGGTACTGAAGCTTTCTTT
CDR3 protein: CASSFFKGTEQSGTEAFF

V gene: TRBV6-1
J gene: TRBJ1-2
clone size: -
D gene: TRBD1
CDR3 DNA: TGTGCCAGCAGAGGACAGGGGGAGAACTATGGCTACACCTTC
CDR3 protein: CASRGQGENYGYTF

V gene: TRBV18
J gene: TRBJ1-4
clone size: -
D gene: TRBD1
CDR3 DNA: TGTGCCAGCTCACCAAGGGGCCAGGGGGATGAAAAACTGTTTTTT
CDR3 protein: CASSPRGQGDEKLFF

V gene: TRBV11-2
J gene: TRBJ2-7
clone size: -
D gene: -
CDR3 DNA: TGTGCCAGCAGCTTAGATCGTGGTAGTCAGTACTTC
CDR3 protein: CASSLDRGSQYF

V gene: TRBV7-3
J gene: TRBJ2-3
clone size: -
D gene: TRBD1
CDR3 DNA: TGTGCCAGCAGCCCAGTATCAGGGGGCCTAGATACGCAGTATTTT
CDR3 protein: CASSPVSGGLDTQYF

V gene: TRBV9
J gene: TRBJ2-7
clone size: -
D gene: TRBD1
CDR3 DNA: TGTGCCAAAACCGGGACAGGGCTGTACGAGCAGTACTTC
CDR3 protein: CAKTGTGLYEQYF

V gene: TRBV29-1
J gene: TRBJ2-7
clone size: -
D gene: TRBD1
CDR3 DNA: TGCAGCGCGGGACAGCGTCTCGGCGAGCAGTACTTC
CDR3 protein: CSAGQRLGEQYF

V gene: TRBV28
J gene: TRBJ1-5
clone size: -
D gene: -
CDR3 DNA: TGTGCCAGCAGTCATACCGGCGGGGGAGGATGTCTTTTT
CDR3 protein: CASSHTGGGGCLF

V gene: TRBV2
J gene: TRBJ1-2
clone size: -
D gene: -
CDR3 DNA: TGTGCCAGCAGCCCAACGGGAGGCTACACCTTC
CDR3 protein: CASSPTGGYTF

V gene: TRBV27
J gene: TRBJ2-1
clone size: once
D gene: -
CDR3 DNA: TGTGCCAGCAGTTCTCCGGGGTTCGGTGAGCAGTTCTTC
CDR3 protein: CASSSPGFGEQFF

V gene: TRBV6-1
J gene: TRBJ2-2
clone size: -
D gene: TRBD1
CDR3 DNA: TGTGCCAGCAGTTCGCGAACCCCCGGGACAGGGGATCTGTTTTTT
CDR3 protein: CASSSRTPGTGDLFF

V gene: TRBV5-6
J gene: TRBJ1-6
clone size: few
D gene: -
CDR3 DNA: TGTGCCAGCAGCTTGGGTGGTCTTACGGATTCACCCCTCCACTTT
CDR3 protein: CASSLGGLTDSPLHF